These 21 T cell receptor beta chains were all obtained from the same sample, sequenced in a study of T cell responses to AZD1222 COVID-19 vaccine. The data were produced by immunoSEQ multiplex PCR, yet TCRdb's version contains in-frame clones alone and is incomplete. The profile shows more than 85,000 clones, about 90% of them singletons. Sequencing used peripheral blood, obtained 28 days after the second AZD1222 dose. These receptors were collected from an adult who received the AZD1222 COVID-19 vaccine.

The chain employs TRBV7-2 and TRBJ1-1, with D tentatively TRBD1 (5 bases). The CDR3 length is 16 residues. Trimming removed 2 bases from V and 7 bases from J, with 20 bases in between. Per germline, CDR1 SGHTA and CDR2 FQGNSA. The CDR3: CASSLSYGTVQGEAFF. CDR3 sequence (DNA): TGTGCCAGCAGCTTAAGTTACGGGACCGTACAAGGTGAAGCTTTCTTT.

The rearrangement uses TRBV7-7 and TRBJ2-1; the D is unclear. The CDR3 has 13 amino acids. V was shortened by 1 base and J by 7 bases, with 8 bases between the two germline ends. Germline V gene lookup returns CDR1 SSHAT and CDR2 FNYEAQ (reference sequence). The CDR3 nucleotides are TGTGCCAGCAGCTTAGTTTTAGATAATGAGCAGTTCTTC. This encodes CASSLVLDNEQFF.

This CDR3 reads CAWQGLAKNIQYF. The CDR3 DNA reads TGTGCCTGGCAGGGACTAGCCAAAAACATTCAGTACTTC. The chain recombines TRBV30 with TRBJ2-4, with a tentative D call TRBD2 (6 bases). V was trimmed by 5 bases and J by 0 bases, leaving 8 bases between them. CDR3 length: 13 amino acids. CDR1 is GTSNPN and CDR2 is SVGIG in the germline V gene (reference sequence).

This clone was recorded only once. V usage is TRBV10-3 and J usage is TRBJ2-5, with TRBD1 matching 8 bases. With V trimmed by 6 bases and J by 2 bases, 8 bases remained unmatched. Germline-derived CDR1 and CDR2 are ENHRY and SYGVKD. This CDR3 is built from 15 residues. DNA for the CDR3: TGTGCCATCAGAAACGGACAGGGTGGGCAAGAGACCCAGTACTTC. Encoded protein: CAIRNGQGGQETQYF.

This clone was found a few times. CDR3 sequence (DNA): TGTGCCAGCAGCGTAGCAGGTGCGGGGGCCGGGAACACTGAAGCTTTCTTT. This gives the protein CASSVAGAGAGNTEAFF. The chain uses TRBV9 and TRBJ1-1; the D gene is possibly TRBD1 (6 bases). The CDR3 is 17 amino acids. Trimming removed 0 bases at V and 1 base at J, with 16 bases between. Per the germline V gene, CDR1 is SGDLS and CDR2 is YYNGEE.

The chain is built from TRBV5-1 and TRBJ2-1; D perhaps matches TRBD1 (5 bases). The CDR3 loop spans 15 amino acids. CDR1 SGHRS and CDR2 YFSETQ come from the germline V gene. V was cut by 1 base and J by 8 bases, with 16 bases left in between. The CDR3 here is CASSLRQYSVDEQFF. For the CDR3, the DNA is TGCGCCAGCAGCTTGCGACAGTATTCGGTAGATGAGCAGTTCTTC.

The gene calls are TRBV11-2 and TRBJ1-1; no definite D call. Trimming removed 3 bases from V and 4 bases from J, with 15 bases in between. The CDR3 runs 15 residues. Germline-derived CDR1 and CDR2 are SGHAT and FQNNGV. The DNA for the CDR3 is TGTGCCAGCAGCTTCGGTTCGGTGGTGAGCACTGAAGCTTTCTTT. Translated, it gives CASSFGSVVSTEAFF.

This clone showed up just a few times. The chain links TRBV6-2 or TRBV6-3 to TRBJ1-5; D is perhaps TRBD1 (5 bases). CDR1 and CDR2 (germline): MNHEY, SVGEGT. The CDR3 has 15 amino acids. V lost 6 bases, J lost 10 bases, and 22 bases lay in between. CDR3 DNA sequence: TGTGCCAGCAGACCTCCCGGGACTGGTCCTTCCCCCCAGCATTTT. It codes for CASRPPGTGPSPQHF.

CDR3 coding DNA: TGTGCCACGGCCTGGAACAATGAGCAGTTCTTC. Amino acid sequence: CATAWNNEQFF. The V and J genes are TRBV6-5 and TRBJ2-1; D not resolved. CDR3 length equals 11 residues. CDR1 and CDR2 from the germline V gene are MNHEY and SVGAGI. The ends were cut back, 10 bases at V and 5 bases at J, with 9 bases in the middle.

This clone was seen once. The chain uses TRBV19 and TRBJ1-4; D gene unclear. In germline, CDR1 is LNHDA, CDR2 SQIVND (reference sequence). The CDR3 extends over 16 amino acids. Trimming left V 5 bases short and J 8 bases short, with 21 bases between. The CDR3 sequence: CASSPGGRALREKLFF. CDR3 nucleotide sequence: TGTGCCAGTAGTCCAGGAGGGAGGGCACTTCGGGAAAAACTGTTTTTT.

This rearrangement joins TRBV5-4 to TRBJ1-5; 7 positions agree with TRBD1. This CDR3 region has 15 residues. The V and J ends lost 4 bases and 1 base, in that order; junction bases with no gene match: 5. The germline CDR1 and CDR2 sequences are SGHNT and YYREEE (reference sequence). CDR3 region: CASSRGGGSNQPQHF. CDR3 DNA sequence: TGTGCCAGCAGCCGGGGAGGGGGCAGCAATCAGCCCCAGCATTTT.

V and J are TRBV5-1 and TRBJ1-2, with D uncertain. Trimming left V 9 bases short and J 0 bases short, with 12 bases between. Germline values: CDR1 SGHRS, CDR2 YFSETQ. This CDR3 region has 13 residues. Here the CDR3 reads CATTDGPNYGYTF. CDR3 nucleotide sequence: TGCGCCACCACCGACGGCCCTAACTATGGCTACACCTTC.

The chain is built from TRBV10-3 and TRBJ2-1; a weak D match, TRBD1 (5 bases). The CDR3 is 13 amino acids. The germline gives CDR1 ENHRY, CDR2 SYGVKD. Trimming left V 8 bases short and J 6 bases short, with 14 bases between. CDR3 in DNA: TGTGCCATCGGGGCACAGGTCCCCAATGAGCAGTTCTTC. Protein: CAIGAQVPNEQFF.

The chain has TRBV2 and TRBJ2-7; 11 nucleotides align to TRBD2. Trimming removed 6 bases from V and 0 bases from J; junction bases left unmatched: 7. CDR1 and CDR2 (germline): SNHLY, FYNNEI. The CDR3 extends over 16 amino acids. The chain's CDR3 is CASRRASGGYSYEQYF. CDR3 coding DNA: TGTGCCAGCAGGAGGGCTAGCGGGGGGTACTCCTACGAGCAGTACTTC.

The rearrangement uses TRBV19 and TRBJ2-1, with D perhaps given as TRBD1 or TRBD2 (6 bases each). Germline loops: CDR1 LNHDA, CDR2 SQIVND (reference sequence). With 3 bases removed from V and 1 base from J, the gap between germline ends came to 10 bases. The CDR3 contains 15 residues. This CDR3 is CASSIRGESYNEQFF. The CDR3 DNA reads TGTGCCAGTAGTATTAGGGGGGAATCCTACAATGAGCAGTTCTTC.

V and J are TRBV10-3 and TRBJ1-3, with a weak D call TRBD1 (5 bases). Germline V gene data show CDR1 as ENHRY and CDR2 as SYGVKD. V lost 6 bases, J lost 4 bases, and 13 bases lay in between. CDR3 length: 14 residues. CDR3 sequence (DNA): TGTGCCATCAGACCCCAGGGAGACGGAAACACCATATATTTT. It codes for CAIRPQGDGNTIYF.

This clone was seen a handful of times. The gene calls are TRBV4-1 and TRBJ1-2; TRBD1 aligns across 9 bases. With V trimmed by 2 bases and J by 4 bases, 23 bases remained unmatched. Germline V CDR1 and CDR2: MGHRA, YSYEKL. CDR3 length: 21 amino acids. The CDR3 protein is CASSQSPLKSGQGPRAYGYTF. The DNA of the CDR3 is TGCGCCAGCAGCCAATCCCCCTTGAAGTCGGGACAGGGCCCCCGGGCCTATGGCTACACCTTC.

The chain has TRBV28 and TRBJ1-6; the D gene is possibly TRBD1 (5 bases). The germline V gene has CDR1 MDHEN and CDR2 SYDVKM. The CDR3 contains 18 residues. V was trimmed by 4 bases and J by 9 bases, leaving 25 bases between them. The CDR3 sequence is CASSSVSFFGGIGSPLHF. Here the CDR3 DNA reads TGTGCCAGCAGTTCAGTATCCTTCTTCGGGGGTATCGGTTCACCCCTCCACTTT.

CDR3 in amino acids: CASSSSTRPGETQYF. The CDR3, as DNA: TGTGCCAGCAGCTCATCGACACGTCCAGGGGAGACCCAGTACTTC. The chain has TRBV7-7 and TRBJ2-5; D is perhaps TRBD1 (5 bases). CDR1 and CDR2 from the germline V gene are SSHAT and FNYEAQ (reference sequence). This CDR3 contains 15 residues. Trimming left V 4 bases short and J 5 bases short, with 17 bases between.

For the CDR3, the DNA is TGTGCCAGTAGTATACGTGCCCGCGGAGCGGGGGATACGCAGTATTTT. This sequence encodes CASSIRARGAGDTQYF. V gene TRBV19 combines with J gene TRBJ2-3; 7 bases match TRBD2. The germline V gene has CDR1 LNHDA and CDR2 SQIVND (reference sequence). CDR3 length: 16 amino acids. The ends lost 2 bases at V and 6 bases at J; junction bases unmatched: 11.

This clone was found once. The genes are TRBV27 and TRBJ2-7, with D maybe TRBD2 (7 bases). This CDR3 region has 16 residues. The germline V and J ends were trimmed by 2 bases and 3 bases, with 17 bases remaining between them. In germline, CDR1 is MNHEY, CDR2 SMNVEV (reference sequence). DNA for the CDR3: TGTGCCAGCAGTTTAGGCGGGGGCGACGGGAGCTACGAGCAGTACTTC. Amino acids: CASSLGGGDGSYEQYF.